These T cell receptor beta chains were read from a single sample in a study of T-cell reconstitution after alpha-beta-depleted transplantation in children. TCRdb passed the PCR reads through MiXCR, listing each CDR3 protein once. The table records about 580,000 distinct CDR3 sequences, 23% of them present only once. The specimen was PBMCs, mostly from graft donor cells, collected 360 days after TCRalphabeta/CD19-depleted stem cell transplant. The source is a boy under three years old who had a stem cell transplant for acute myeloid leukemia, so the T cells may come from the graft donor. Each CDR3 is given with its conserved first and last residue. A D gene is named only where the DNA matches it firmly. Rows give clone size only sometimes, using once, few, many, or a class for an expanded clone.

D gene	clone size	V gene	J gene	CDR3 DNA	CDR3 protein
NA	NA	TRBV7-8	TRBJ1-5	TGTGCCAGCAGCTTAAGGGATGGGGGCAGCTTTAATCAGCCCCAGCATTTT	CASSLRDGGSFNQPQHF
NA	NA	TRBV12-3/TRBV12-4	TRBJ2-1	TGTGCCAGCAGTTTCGGATTGGTGGGCTGGCCCTACAATGAGCAGTTCTTC	CASSFGLVGWPYNEQFF
NA	few	TRBV10-3	TRBJ2-1	TGTGCCATCAGAGGACTGTGGGGGGTGGATGAGCAGTTCTTC	CAIRGLWGVDEQFF
TRBD1	NA	TRBV12-3/TRBV12-4	TRBJ2-5	TGTGCCAGCAGTTTCGGGACAGGAGTACCACAAGAGACCCAGTACTTC	CASSFGTGVPQETQYF
NA	few	TRBV6-1	TRBJ2-1	TGTGCCAGCAGTAAGAGGGACGACACCTACAATGAGCAGTTCTTC	CASSKRDDTYNEQFF
NA	few	TRBV6-5	TRBJ1-2	TGTGCCAGCAGTTACGCGGCAGGGGATCACTATGGCTACACCTTC	CASSYAAGDHYGYTF
NA	once	TRBV5-4	TRBJ1-2	TGTGCCAGCAGCTTGATCAGCGAGAACTATGGCTACACCTTC	CASSLISENYGYTF
NA	NA	TRBV20-1	TRBJ2-1	TGCAGTGCTAGAGATGGGGGCTACAATGAGCAGTTCTTC	CSARDGGYNEQFF
NA	many	TRBV29-1	TRBJ1-2	TGCAGCGTCGGGACTCACCTTATAGGCTACACCTTC	CSVGTHLIGYTF
NA	NA	TRBV18	TRBJ1-2	TGTGCCAGCTCCACGACCCCAGGGGTCGATGGCTACACCTTC	CASSTTPGVDGYTF
TRBD2	many	TRBV12-3/TRBV12-4	TRBJ2-1	TGTGCCAGCAGTTTTCATCCTTTCCTTGCGGGGGAACACAATGAGCAGTTCTTC	CASSFHPFLAGEHNEQFF
TRBD1	NA	TRBV28	TRBJ2-7	TGTGCCAGCAGTTTCGCGGTCTGGACAGGGTTCGGCGAGCAGTACTTC	CASSFAVWTGFGEQYF
NA	NA	TRBV3-1	TRBJ2-1	TGTGCCAGCAGCCAAGGACGGCTCGAGCAGTTCTTC	CASSQGRLEQFF
NA	NA	TRBV6-1	TRBJ1-1	TGTGCCAGCAGGGTGGGCCCGAACACTGAAGCTTTCTTT	CASRVGPNTEAFF
TRBD1	few	TRBV29-1	TRBJ2-1	TGCAGCGTCGCGGGACAGGGGGTCAATGAGCAGTTCTTC	CSVAGQGVNEQFF
NA	few	TRBV6-5	TRBJ1-5	TGTGCCAGCCGCTATCGCGGACCGGATCAGCCCCAGCATTTT	CASRYRGPDQPQHF
TRBD2	few	TRBV27	TRBJ2-1	TGTGCCAGCAGTCTACGGCGGGGGTGGGGGCAGTTCTTC	CASSLRRGWGQFF
NA	NA	TRBV12-3/TRBV12-4	TRBJ2-1	TGTGCCAGCAGTTCCCCCGGGGTGGGGGGGGCCAATGAGCAGTTCTTC	CASSSPGVGGANEQFF
TRBD1	NA	TRBV18	TRBJ2-5	TGTGCCAGCTCACCACAGACAGGGGGCGCGGAAGGAGAGACCCAGTACTTC	CASSPQTGGAEGETQYF
TRBD1	NA	TRBV9	TRBJ1-3	TGTGCCAGCAGCTTACCTCCGGGACAGGGGAGAAACACCATATATTTT	CASSLPPGQGRNTIYF
NA	many	TRBV7-2	TRBJ2-2	TGTGCCAGCCCTAATGACGGGGTCGGGAACACCGGGGAGCTGTTTTTT	CASPNDGVGNTGELFF
TRBD1	many	TRBV7-8	TRBJ2-2	TGTGCCAGCAGCTACCCCCGGACAGGGGAAGACACCGGGGAGCTGTTTTTT	CASSYPRTGEDTGELFF
TRBD1	many	TRBV15	TRBJ2-1	TGTGCCACCAGCAGGGGGGCGAGACAGGGGGCGAATTATGAGCAGTTCTTC	CATSRGARQGANYEQFF
NA	NA	TRBV7-6	TRBJ1-1	TGTGCCAGCAGCTTAACGCCGGGAACTGAAGCTTTCTTT	CASSLTPGTEAFF
NA	many	TRBV7-2	TRBJ2-7	TGTGCCAGCAGCTTAGTTGGCTACGAGCAGTACTTC	CASSLVGYEQYF
NA	NA	TRBV12-3/TRBV12-4	TRBJ1-2	TGTGCCAGCAGTTACCGGACTACGGGGGGCTACACCTTC	CASSYRTTGGYTF
NA	many	TRBV2	TRBJ2-7	TGTGCCAGCAGTGCTGACGGGGTCCTATCCTACGAGCAGTACTTC	CASSADGVLSYEQYF
TRBD1	many	TRBV12-3/TRBV12-4	TRBJ2-7	TGTGCCAGCAGTCCCGCCACCGGGACAGGTGTCTACGAGCAGTACTTC	CASSPATGTGVYEQYF
TRBD2	NA	TRBV12-3/TRBV12-4	TRBJ2-3	TGTGCCAGCAATACAATCAGCGGGGGACCCACAGATACGCAGTATTTT	CASNTISGGPTDTQYF